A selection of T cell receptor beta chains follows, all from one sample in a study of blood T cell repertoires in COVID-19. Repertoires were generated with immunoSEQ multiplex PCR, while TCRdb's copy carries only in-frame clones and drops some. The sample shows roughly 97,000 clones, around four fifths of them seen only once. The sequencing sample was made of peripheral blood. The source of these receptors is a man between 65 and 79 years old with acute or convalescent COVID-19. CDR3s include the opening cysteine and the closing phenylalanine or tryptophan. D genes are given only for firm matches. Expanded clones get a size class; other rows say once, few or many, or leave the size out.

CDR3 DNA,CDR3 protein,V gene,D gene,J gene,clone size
TGTGCCAGCATTAACCGGGACAGCCCCAACTATGGCTACACCTTC,CASINRDSPNYGYTF,TRBV7-9,TRBD1,TRBJ1-2,.
TGTGCCAGTACCGCGGACACTGAAGCTTTCTTT,CASTADTEAFF,TRBV7-9,.,TRBJ1-1,.
TGTGCCAGCAGTCGGGACAGGGCCAATTCACCCCTCCACTTT,CASSRDRANSPLHF,TRBV6-2/TRBV6-3,TRBD1,TRBJ1-6,.
TGTGCCAGCAGTGAACTGCACAGGGCCACAGATACGCAGTATTTT,CASSELHRATDTQYF,TRBV6-1,.,TRBJ2-3,.
TGTGCCAGCAACGAAGGGACAGGTCCTACCGGGGAGCTGTTTTTT,CASNEGTGPTGELFF,TRBV28,TRBD1,TRBJ2-2,.
TGTGCCAGCAGTGACGAAGCGGGTCTCACAGATACGCAGTATTTT,CASSDEAGLTDTQYF,TRBV6-4,.,TRBJ2-3,.
TGTGCCAGCAGCTTAGCTCAGGGGGCGGCTGGAAACACCATATATTTT,CASSLAQGAAGNTIYF,TRBV7-2,TRBD1,TRBJ1-3,.
TGTGCCACCGCAAGACCACCTCCTAGCGGGCACCTCGACACCGGGGAGCTGTTTTTT,CATARPPPSGHLDTGELFF,TRBV24-1,TRBD2,TRBJ2-2,.
TGTGCCACAGTAGGGGTTTGGGCAGGGGGGAACACCGGGGAGCTGTTTTTT,CATVGVWAGGNTGELFF,TRBV19,TRBD1,TRBJ2-2,.
TGTGCCAGCACGCAAGCCTACAGGGTTTCTGGCGAGCAGTACTTC,CASTQAYRVSGEQYF,TRBV3-1/TRBV3-2,.,TRBJ2-7,.
TGTGCCAGCAGCACTACAGGGGGCTTTTACAATGAGCAGTTCTTC,CASSTTGGFYNEQFF,TRBV25-1,TRBD1,TRBJ2-1,.
TGTGCCAGCAGTTACCGGGGGGCGGGAGGGGCCAACGTCCTGACTTTC,CASSYRGAGGANVLTF,TRBV6-2/TRBV6-3,.,TRBJ2-6,.
TGTGCCAGCAGCTTGGAAGGGACAGGGGGCTACGAGCAGTACTTC,CASSLEGTGGYEQYF,TRBV5-5,TRBD1,TRBJ2-7,.
TGTGCCTGGAGTGGCAGTACCTACGAGCAGTACTTC,CAWSGSTYEQYF,TRBV30,.,TRBJ2-7,.
TGTGCCAGCAGTTACCGGGTCTACAATGAGCAGTTCTTC,CASSYRVYNEQFF,TRBV6-5,.,TRBJ2-1,.
TGTGCCAGCAATGGACAGGGATCTCAGCCCCAGCATTTT,CASNGQGSQPQHF,TRBV6-5,TRBD1,TRBJ1-5,.
TGTGCCAGCAGCCGCCTTAGGACAGAAGGTTACGAGCAGTACTTC,CASSRLRTEGYEQYF,TRBV5-5,.,TRBJ2-7,.
TGTGCCATCAGTCCTCGCGGGTTGGATCAGCCCCAGCATTTT,CAISPRGLDQPQHF,TRBV10-3,.,TRBJ1-5,.
TGTGCCAGCAGCCAAGGTGGCTTAAACACCGGGGAGCTGTTTTTT,CASSQGGLNTGELFF,TRBV14,.,TRBJ2-2,.
TGCGCCAGCAGTTCCGGGGTCAATGAGCAGTTCTTC,CASSSGVNEQFF,TRBV23-1,.,TRBJ2-1,.
TGTGCCAGCAGTGTATCCCGACAGAACAATGAGCAGTTCTTC,CASSVSRQNNEQFF,TRBV2,.,TRBJ2-1,.
TGTGCCAGTAGTATAGCGGCAGGGTCCTACGAGCAGTACTTC,CASSIAAGSYEQYF,TRBV19,.,TRBJ2-7,.
TGTGCCAGCAGTTTATACTCCATTCGGCAGGGTGAACACTATGGCTACACCTTC,CASSLYSIRQGEHYGYTF,TRBV27,.,TRBJ1-2,once
TGTGCCAGCAGCCACGACAGGGGCGGCAATCAGCCCCAGCATTTT,CASSHDRGGNQPQHF,TRBV7-2,TRBD1,TRBJ1-5,.
TGTGCCAGCAGTGGAACGACAGGGTATGAAAAACTGTTTTTT,CASSGTTGYEKLFF,TRBV2,TRBD1,TRBJ1-4,.
TGTGCCAGCAGTTCCCGGACAGGGAGATACACCATATATTTT,CASSSRTGRYTIYF,TRBV28,TRBD1,TRBJ1-3,.
TGTGCCAGCAGTCCCGGACACTTATTAAACACTGAAGCTTTCTTT,CASSPGHLLNTEAFF,TRBV28,.,TRBJ1-1,.
TGTGCCAGCTCACCAAGCAGCACAGATACGCAGTATTTT,CASSPSSTDTQYF,TRBV18,.,TRBJ2-3,.
TGTGCCAGCAGCAAAGACGGGGGGGCCTACAATGAGCAGTTCTTC,CASSKDGGAYNEQFF,TRBV6-5,TRBD2,TRBJ2-1,.
TGTGCCAGCAGCAAACCAACAGGGCTCTCTGGGGCCAACGTCCTGACTTTC,CASSKPTGLSGANVLTF,TRBV5-4,.,TRBJ2-6,.
TGTGCCAGCAGTTTTGTCGGGTTAGGTAAAGACACTGAAGCTTTCTTT,CASSFVGLGKDTEAFF,TRBV28,.,TRBJ1-1,.
TGTGCCAGCAGTCGTAGTCCCGGGACAGGTTGGAACACTGAAGCTTTCTTT,CASSRSPGTGWNTEAFF,TRBV27,TRBD1,TRBJ1-1,.
TGTGCCTGGACCATAGGAGAATTGAACACTGAAGCTTTCTTT,CAWTIGELNTEAFF,TRBV30,.,TRBJ1-1,.
TGTGCCAGTATCAATACCCCGGGACAAAGAAACACCATATATTTT,CASINTPGQRNTIYF,TRBV19,.,TRBJ1-3,.
TGTGCCAGCAGTTACTCGGACAGGGGTGGCGGCAATCAGCCCCAGCATTTT,CASSYSDRGGGNQPQHF,TRBV6-2/TRBV6-3,TRBD1,TRBJ1-5,.
TGTGCCAGCAGCGTAGGGTCTTCATCGGGGGAGCAGTACTTC,CASSVGSSSGEQYF,TRBV9,.,TRBJ2-7,.
TGTGCCTGGAGTAGTCAGGGGATGATTCAGCCCCAGCATTTT,CAWSSQGMIQPQHF,TRBV30,.,TRBJ1-5,.
TGTGCCAGCAGCTTACCAAGCGGTCCCTCCTACAATGAGCAGTTCTTC,CASSLPSGPSYNEQFF,TRBV7-9,.,TRBJ2-1,.
TGTGCCAGCAGCTTGCACAGGGTCAACGAGCAGTACTTC,CASSLHRVNEQYF,TRBV5-8,.,TRBJ2-7,.
TGTGCCAGCAGCTTGGCCCTTTACAATGAGCAGTTCTTC,CASSLALYNEQFF,TRBV5-4,.,TRBJ2-1,once
TGTGCCAGCAGCGAAACCGGGACTGACGTCTGGGAGCAGTACTTC,CASSETGTDVWEQYF,TRBV21-1,.,TRBJ2-7,few
TGTGCCAGCACTGGGACAGGGGCTAAAGAGACCCAGTACTTC,CASTGTGAKETQYF,TRBV6-5,TRBD1,TRBJ2-5,.
TGTGCCAGCTCACCAACTACCTACAATGAGCAGTTCTTC,CASSPTTYNEQFF,TRBV18,.,TRBJ2-1,.
TGTGCCAGTAGTATAGGAAGAACCCCTGAGTTTGAAGCTTTCTTT,CASSIGRTPEFEAFF,TRBV19,.,TRBJ1-1,.
TGTGCCAGTAGTACCCGACAAGGTGGCAGTGAGCAGTTCTTC,CASSTRQGGSEQFF,TRBV19,.,TRBJ2-1,.
TGCGCCAGCAGCGAGGAACGCACAGATACGCAGTATTTT,CASSEERTDTQYF,TRBV5-1,.,TRBJ2-3,.
TGTGCCAGCAGCCAACCCTCGGGACAAAGGGAAAAACTGTTTTTT,CASSQPSGQREKLFF,TRBV4-2,.,TRBJ1-4,.
TGTGCCAGCAGTGGCCCCCGGGACAGGGGGAACAATGAGCAGTTCTTC,CASSGPRDRGNNEQFF,TRBV27,TRBD1,TRBJ2-1,.
TGTGCCAGCAGCCAAACGGGACTAGTCCCCGGGGAGCTGTTTTTT,CASSQTGLVPGELFF,TRBV3-1/TRBV3-2,TRBD2,TRBJ2-2,once
TGCAGTGCTAGTGCAAACATTGACAGGACCACCGGGGAGCTGTTTTTT,CSASANIDRTTGELFF,TRBV20-1,.,TRBJ2-2,.
TGTGCCAGCAGTTACACTACCGGGGAGCTGTTTTTT,CASSYTTGELFF,TRBV6-2/TRBV6-3,.,TRBJ2-2,.
TGTGCCAGCAGCTTTCACACAGATACGCAGTATTTT,CASSFHTDTQYF,TRBV7-9,.,TRBJ2-3,many
TGTGCCAGCAGCCCGGGACAGGTCTCATTCGGCATTCAGTACTTC,CASSPGQVSFGIQYF,TRBV3-1/TRBV3-2,TRBD1,TRBJ2-4,.
TGTGCCAGCAGCTCTGGGACTAGCTCTTATTGGGATGAGCAGTTCTTC,CASSSGTSSYWDEQFF,TRBV5-8,TRBD2,TRBJ2-1,.
TGTGCCAGCAGTTTGCAGGGGGCGACAACTGAAGCTTTCTTT,CASSLQGATTEAFF,TRBV2,TRBD1,TRBJ1-1,.